This T cell receptor beta chain was profiled in a study of CD8+ T cells in alopecia areata. Study-level background: Percent of scalp involved defined treated patients' severity scores.

As concerns this clone: Its specificity is unknown.

The sequencing template was cDNA reverse transcribed from extracted RNA. Repertoires were generated with immunoSEQ multiplex PCR, while TCRdb's copy carries only in-frame clones and drops some. In the table there are roughly 220,000 clones, approximately 67% of which are singletons. Treatment described: oral pan-JAK inhibitor, 5-10 mg twice daily. Trimming cost V 3 bases and J 0 bases, with 15 bases left between them. CDR1 and CDR2 from the germline V gene are GTSNPN and SVGIG (reference sequence). The CDR3 totals 17 residues. Findings and caveats of the study: In lesional scalp, particularly from alopecia totalis/universalis, clonality was higher than in normal scalp.

The sequencing here drew on CD4+ T cells sorted from blood, taken at approximately week 44, from a patient treated with tofacitinib. This chain joins TRBV30 and TRBJ1-6; D not certain. This receptor was identified in a human donor with alopecia areata. CDR3 in amino acids: CAWRAPGESSYNSPLHF. In nucleotides, the CDR3 is TGTGCCTGGAGGGCCCCCGGGGAGAGCTCCTATAATTCACCCCTCCACTTT.